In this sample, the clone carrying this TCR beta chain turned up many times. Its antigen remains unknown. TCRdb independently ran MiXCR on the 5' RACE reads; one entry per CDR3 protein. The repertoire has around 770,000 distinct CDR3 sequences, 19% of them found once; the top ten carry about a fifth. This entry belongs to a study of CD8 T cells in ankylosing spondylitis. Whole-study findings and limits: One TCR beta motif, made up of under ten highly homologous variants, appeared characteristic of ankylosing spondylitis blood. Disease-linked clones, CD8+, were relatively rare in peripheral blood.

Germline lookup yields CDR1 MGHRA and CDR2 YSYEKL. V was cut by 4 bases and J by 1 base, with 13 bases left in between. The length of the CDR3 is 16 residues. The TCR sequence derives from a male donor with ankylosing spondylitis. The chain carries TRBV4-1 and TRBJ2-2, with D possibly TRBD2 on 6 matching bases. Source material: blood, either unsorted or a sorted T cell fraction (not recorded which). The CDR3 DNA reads TGCGCCAGCAGCCCCGGTGGTAGCGGGAACACCGGGGAGCTGTTTTTT. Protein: CASSPGGSGNTGELFF.